The sequence of this T cell receptor beta chain was determined in a study of CD8 T cells in ankylosing spondylitis (dated by TCRdb to about 2017). Concerning the study at large: To find TCR variants linked to disease, the study profiled T cell receptor beta repertoires in ankylosing spondylitis patients and healthy donors. In total, the full study cohort was made up of roughly 110 healthy donors and 25 to 30 ankylosing spondylitis patients. Peripheral blood samples were taken, and synovial fluid was additionally collected from ankylosing spondylitis patients.

TCRdb records Illumina HiSeq 2500 as the sequencer. TCR beta libraries were prepared by quantitative 5'-RACE with molecular barcodes. Per the source publication's procedure: To identify disease-linked TCR variants, a new computational method was used, one built on a probabilistic model of VDJ rearrangement. TCRdb took the public reads, trimmed them with fastp at Q25, ran MiXCR for clone calling and kept in-frame beta chains. CDR3 protein duplicates are merged, each entry listing the most common genes and DNA. Clone size and V and J calls follow TCRdb, not the original study. The sample includes just under 550,000 distinct CDR3 sequences, with more than 9.5% observed a single time. The ten largest clones add up to approximately 6.3% of the sample. Points on this clonotype: Its antigen is unknown. Per-nucleotide qualities are absent, and no much larger clonotype sits a single base away.

The research as a whole found: Blood from ankylosing spondylitis patients appeared to be characterized by a TCR beta motif made up of eight highly homologous amino acid variants. According to the report, matched synovial fluid samples from ankylosing spondylitis patients were significantly enriched for the disease-linked clones. The disease-linked clones showed a CD8+ phenotype and occurred at relatively low frequencies in peripheral blood. Some motif variants were previously reported in synovial fluid and blood of reactive arthritis patients, suggesting common disease-initiation mechanisms.

V and J are truncated by 1 base and 3 bases respectively, leaving an intervening sequence of 13 bases. CDR1 SNHLY and CDR2 FYNNEI are derived from the germline V gene. From the cysteine up to the phenylalanine, the CDR3 has a length of 16 residues. Only the CDR3 part of the read is kept: 48 bases, read in frame from the first base. This chain joins TRBV2 to TRBJ1-5; the D gene is possibly TRBD1, with 5 bases matching. The TCR was taken from a male donor with ankylosing spondylitis. Sequencing was done on a sample of blood, either unsorted or a sorted T cell fraction (not recorded which). The CDR3 reads as follows: CASSEDRRTLNQPQHF. In nucleotide form, the sequence is TGTGCCAGCAGTGAAGACAGGAGAACCCTCAATCAGCCCCAGCATTTT.